One sample yielded the 29 T cell receptor beta chains listed below, sequenced in a study of graft-versus-host responses after intestinal transplantation. The graft tissue was processed, and this released both intraepithelial and lamina propria lymphocytes. Profiling relied on immunoSEQ multiplex PCR, and the TCRdb table lists in-frame clones only, not all of them. In the table there are approximately 16,000 clones, roughly 60% of which are singletons. This specimen was ileum tissue, taken 524 days after transplant. These receptors all come from a human patient who received an intestinal transplant, so some T cells may come from the graft donor.

The chain links TRBV4-3 to TRBJ1-6, with D unresolved. The germline V and J ends were trimmed by 1 base and 9 bases, with 10 bases remaining between them. In germline, CDR1 is LGHNA, CDR2 YSLEER. The CDR3 is 14 amino acids. CDR3 protein: CASSQGIAVSPLHF. The CDR3 region has the DNA TGCGCCAGCAGCCAAGGGATAGCAGTTTCACCCCTCCACTTT.

This clone was detected only a few times. CDR3 amino acids: CASSALDEANYGYTF. CDR3 coding DNA: TGTGCCAGCAGTGCCTTAGACGAGGCTAACTATGGCTACACCTTC. V gene TRBV2 combines with J gene TRBJ1-2; no reliable D call. The V and J ends lost 4 bases and 0 bases respectively, with 12 bases between them. Germline assignment: CDR1 SNHLY and CDR2 FYNNEI. The CDR3 has 15 residues.

In its sample, this clone is medium-sized (0.01 to 0.1%). V usage is TRBV19 and J usage is TRBJ1-2; 8 nucleotides match TRBD1. There are 13 residues in the CDR3. The germline V gene has CDR1 LNHDA and CDR2 SQIVND (reference sequence). V dropped 4 bases and J dropped 5; count of bases not matched to a gene: 3. The DNA of the CDR3 is TGTGCCAGTAGTACCGGACAGGGTTATGGCTACACCTTC. Encoded protein: CASSTGQGYGYTF.

This sequence joins TRBV27 and TRBJ2-5; 9 bases line up with TRBD2. This CDR3 region has 13 residues. Trimming removed 6 bases from V and 2 bases from J; junction bases left unmatched: 1. CDR1 and CDR2 from the germline V gene are MNHEY and SMNVEV (reference sequence). The CDR3 DNA is TGTGCCAGCAGGCTAGCGGGGCAAGAGACCCAGTACTTC. Its protein is CASRLAGQETQYF.

The chain employs TRBV5-1 and TRBJ2-3; D call uncertain. The CDR3 runs to 13 residues. Trimming took 4 bases from V and 3 from J, leaving 9 bases between them. Germline CDR1 reads SGHRS; CDR2 reads YFSETQ. The CDR3: CASSLSGTDTQYF. The CDR3 region has the DNA TGCGCCAGCAGCCTGTCCGGTACAGATACGCAGTATTTT.

This chain links TRBV7-2 with TRBJ1-6, with a weak D call TRBD1 (6 bases). Trimming pared 3 bases from V and 10 bases from J, leaving 16 bases between. The germline CDR1 and CDR2 sequences are SGHTA and FQGNSA. This CDR3 has 15 residues. In DNA, the CDR3 is TGTGCCAGCAGCTTTGGTGGGGGCATACGCTCACCCCTCCACTTT. This encodes CASSFGGGIRSPLHF.

This sequence joins TRBV7-9 and TRBJ2-7, with TRBD1 identical over 8 bases. V shed 4 bases, J shed 5 bases, and the junction held 7 bases outside the gene matches. The CDR3 contains 14 residues. Per germline, CDR1 SEHNR and CDR2 FQNEAQ (reference sequence). The CDR3 nucleotides read TGTGCCAGCAGCTCCCGGACAGGGACGAACGAGCAGTACTTC. It is translated as CASSSRTGTNEQYF.

J is TRBJ1-4 and V is TRBV21-1; the table names TRBD1, a call not compared with the DNA. TRBV21-1 is annotated as a pseudogene. The CDR3 is made up of 16 amino acids. CDR3 sequence: CASSSFFRGRGEKLFF. The CDR3 nucleotides read TGTGCCAGCAGTTCTTTCTTCAGGGGGCGAGGTGAAAAACTGTTTTTT.

Here the CDR3 DNA reads TGTGCCTGGAGTACAGGGACGAACACTGAAGCTTTCTTT. Its protein product is CAWSTGTNTEAFF. The rearrangement uses TRBV30 and TRBJ1-1; maybe TRBD1 (6 bases). The germline V gene has CDR1 GTSNPN and CDR2 SVGIG (reference sequence). V gave up 2 bases and J gave up 1 base, with 8 bases separating them. This CDR3 has 13 amino acids.

This clone was observed once. The junction shows a germline mismatch at one end, possibly a read error. The V and J genes are TRBV20-1 and TRBJ2-7; D unclear. The CDR3 extends over 11 amino acids. The germline gives CDR1 DFQATT, CDR2 SNEGSKA (reference sequence). The CDR3 DNA is TGCAGCGCTATACCGTACGGCGAGCAGTACTTC. Amino acid sequence: CSAIPYGEQYF.

The chain recombines TRBV4-3 with TRBJ1-5; the match to TRBD1 covers 7 bases. The CDR3 is made up of 16 amino acids. Germline CDR1 reads LGHNA; CDR2 reads YSLEER. The trim removed 1 base at V and 4 bases at J, leaving 7 bases unmatched. CDR3 nucleotides: TGCGCCAGCAGCCAAGGGACAGGATTCACTAATCAGCCCCAGCATTTT. It specifies CASSQGTGFTNQPQHF.

The chain uses TRBV10-3 and TRBJ2-5, with 8 bases identical to TRBD2. Germline V lookup: CDR1 ENHRY, CDR2 SYGVKD. V shed 4 bases, J shed 2 bases, and the junction held 0 bases outside the gene matches. The CDR3 length is 13 residues. CDR3 nucleotide sequence: TGTGCCATCAGTGGCGGGGGGCAAGAGACCCAGTACTTC. The encoded protein is CAISGGGQETQYF.

This chain joins TRBV21-1 and TRBJ2-7; the table's D gene call, TRBD1, was not cross checked with the DNA. TRBV21-1 is a pseudogene. The CDR3 is 16 amino acids. CDR3 protein: CASSKARDRAPHEQYF. CDR3 sequence (DNA): TGTGCCAGCAGCAAAGCCAGGGACAGGGCACCCCACGAGCAGTACTTC.

This rearrangement joins TRBV6-5 to TRBJ1-1, with D uncertain. Trimming stripped 2 bases from V and 0 bases from J, with 10 bases between. Looked up from germline, CDR1 is MNHEY and CDR2 is SVGAGI. This CDR3 spans 15 amino acids. The CDR3 spells CASSYRRVMNTEAFF. The CDR3 DNA is TGTGCCAGCAGTTACCGGAGGGTCATGAACACTGAAGCTTTCTTT.

This clone has only one observation. The chain employs TRBV7-2 and TRBJ2-5; 9 bases align to TRBD1. There are 17 residues in the CDR3. Germline assignment: CDR1 SGHTA and CDR2 FQGNSA. V lost 4 bases, J lost 5 bases, and 14 bases stayed unmatched. The CDR3 region is CASSSPPGQGLWETQYF. CDR3 DNA: TGTGCCAGCAGCTCTCCTCCGGGACAGGGACTATGGGAGACCCAGTACTTC.

This chain uses TRBV5-1 with TRBJ2-2; 8 bases agree with TRBD2. Germline CDR1 is SGHRS and CDR2 is YFSETQ. This CDR3 region has 18 residues. Trimming at V came to 2 bases and at J to 3 bases, leaving 12 bases not matched to a gene. The CDR3: CASSFRPGGPGDTGELFF. The CDR3 coding sequence is TGCGCCAGCAGCTTTCGTCCGGGGGGGCCGGGTGACACCGGGGAGCTGTTTTTT.

The rearrangement joins TRBV4-3 to TRBJ2-2; D uncertain. The V end was cut by 4 bases, the J end by 2 bases, with 2 bases between. The CDR3 totals 12 residues. CDR1 is LGHNA, CDR2 YSLEER, per germline. CDR3 in amino acids: CASSPNTGELFF. The CDR3 nucleotides read TGCGCCAGCAGCCCTAACACCGGGGAGCTGTTTTTT.

This sequence joins TRBV6-9 and TRBJ2-7; 8 bases align to TRBD2. Germline V CDR1 and CDR2: MNHGY, SVAAGI. Unmatched junction bases numbered 7, after V lost 4 bases and J lost 2 bases. This CDR3 has 15 residues. CDR3 DNA: TGTGCCAGCAGTTTTCAGGGCGGGGGGACCTACGAGCAGTACTTC. Translation: CASSFQGGGTYEQYF.

This clone was seen only a few times. The chain carries TRBV10-3 and TRBJ1-2; D uncertain. This CDR3 region has 16 residues. The germline V gene has CDR1 ENHRY and CDR2 SYGVKD. V was shortened by 0 bases and J by 4 bases, with 15 bases between the two germline ends. The CDR3 reads CAISESRQAGVYGYTF. The CDR3 DNA reads as TGTGCCATCAGTGAGTCTAGACAAGCGGGCGTCTATGGCTACACCTTC.

This clone showed up just a few times. The CDR3 nucleotides read TGTGCCAGCACCACCGTCGACAGGCCCCCCTATGGCTACACCTTC. Protein product: CASTTVDRPPYGYTF. V gene TRBV5-6 combines with J gene TRBJ1-2; D is possibly TRBD1 (6 bases). The CDR3 spans 15 residues. Trimming removed 6 bases at V and 4 bases at J, with 19 bases between. Per the germline V gene, CDR1 is SGHDT and CDR2 is YYEEEE.

The chain combines TRBV5-1 with TRBJ2-2; 7 bases fit TRBD1. The CDR3 is 16 residues long. Germline trimming cut 4 bases from V and 0 bases from J; bases unmatched to any gene: 6. Per the germline V gene, CDR1 is SGHRS and CDR2 is YFSETQ. The CDR3 region is CASSQIGTANTGELFF. The DNA for the CDR3 is TGCGCCAGCAGCCAGATCGGGACAGCGAACACCGGGGAGCTGTTTTTT.

The DNA of the CDR3 is TGTGCCAGCAGCTTTCGGGTAGCTCCGAACACCGGGGAGCTGTTTTTT. Amino acids: CASSFRVAPNTGELFF. The chain links TRBV5-6 to TRBJ2-2; D is undetermined. The CDR3 sequence is 16 residues long. V was cut by 2 bases and J by 0 bases, with 11 bases left in between. Per germline, CDR1 SGHDT and CDR2 YYEEEE.

The chain's CDR3 is CASSYPLDNNEKLFF. CDR3 nucleotides: TGTGCCAGCAGTTACCCTTTGGACAATAATGAAAAACTGTTTTTT. The chain carries TRBV6-6 and TRBJ1-4; possibly TRBD1 for D (5 bases). V was trimmed by 2 bases and J by 4 bases, leaving 11 bases between them. Per the germline V gene, CDR1 is MNHNY and CDR2 is SVGAGI (reference sequence). The CDR3 loop spans 15 amino acids.

The chain is built from TRBV7-2 and TRBJ2-7; 10 bases fit TRBD2. J was trimmed by 4 bases and V by 5 bases; bases with no gene match: 8. The CDR3 is 15 residues long. Germline-derived CDR1 and CDR2 are SGHTA and FQGNSA. CDR3 amino acids: CASSRLAGGPYEQYF. The CDR3 DNA is TGTGCCAGCAGCCGTTTAGCGGGGGGCCCTTACGAGCAGTACTTC. Together with reference TRBV7-2 and TRBJ2-7, the CDR3 gives the full variable domain: GAGVSQSPSNKVTEKGKDVELRCDPISGHTALYWYRQSLGQGLEFLIYFQGNSAPDKSGLPSDRFSAERTGGSVSTLTIQRTQQEDSAVYLCASSRLAGGPYEQYFGPGTRLTVT.

The chain has TRBV30 and TRBJ1-1; perhaps TRBD1 as D (5 bases). Trimming shortened V by 7 bases and J by 7 bases, and 25 bases separated the two germline ends. CDR3 length: 15 amino acids. Germline CDR1 reads GTSNPN; CDR2 reads SVGIG (reference sequence). The CDR3: CALQGKGESGNEAFF. The CDR3 DNA reads as TGTGCCTTGCAGGGTAAAGGTGAATCGGGCAATGAAGCTTTCTTT.

This clone has more than one count but fewer than ten. The chain is built from TRBV14 and TRBJ1-4; 9 positions match TRBD1. J gave up 3 bases and V 0 bases, and 14 bases lay outside the gene matches. This CDR3 has 20 residues. CDR1 SGHDN and CDR2 FVKESK come from the germline V gene. The CDR3: CASSQDIGTGRYGSNEKLFF. CDR3 sequence (DNA): TGTGCCAGCAGCCAAGATATAGGGACAGGGCGATACGGATCTAATGAAAAACTGTTTTTT.

This rearrangement joins TRBV7-2 to TRBJ1-1, with TRBD1 identical over 9 bases. The CDR3 extends over 17 amino acids. Trimming at V came to 3 bases and at J to 5 bases, leaving 13 bases not matched to a gene. The V gene's germline CDR1 is SGHTA and CDR2 FQGNSA. The CDR3, as DNA: TGTGCCAGCAGCTTCAAACCCACGGGACAGGGTGGGACTGAAGCTTTCTTT. Translating gives CASSFKPTGQGGTEAFF.

In its sample, this clone was seen a few times. In nucleotides, the CDR3 is TGTGCCTGGAGTTTTTGGGACAGCTCGGATGGCTACACCTTC. Protein sequence: CAWSFWDSSDGYTF. The chain carries TRBV30 and TRBJ1-2; TRBD1 matches at 7 bases. This CDR3 contains 14 residues. The germline V gene encodes CDR1 GTSNPN and CDR2 SVGIG (reference sequence). V was clipped by 2 bases and J by 6 bases; unmatched bases: 9.

V is TRBV5-1 and J is TRBJ1-2, with no clear D. The germline V and J ends were trimmed by 0 bases and 8 bases, with 11 bases remaining between them. This CDR3 is 13 amino acids long. CDR1 and CDR2 (germline): SGHRS, YFSETQ. The CDR3 bases are TGCGCCAGCAGCTTGGTGGGAGGTGACGGCTACACCTTC. Translated: CASSLVGGDGYTF.